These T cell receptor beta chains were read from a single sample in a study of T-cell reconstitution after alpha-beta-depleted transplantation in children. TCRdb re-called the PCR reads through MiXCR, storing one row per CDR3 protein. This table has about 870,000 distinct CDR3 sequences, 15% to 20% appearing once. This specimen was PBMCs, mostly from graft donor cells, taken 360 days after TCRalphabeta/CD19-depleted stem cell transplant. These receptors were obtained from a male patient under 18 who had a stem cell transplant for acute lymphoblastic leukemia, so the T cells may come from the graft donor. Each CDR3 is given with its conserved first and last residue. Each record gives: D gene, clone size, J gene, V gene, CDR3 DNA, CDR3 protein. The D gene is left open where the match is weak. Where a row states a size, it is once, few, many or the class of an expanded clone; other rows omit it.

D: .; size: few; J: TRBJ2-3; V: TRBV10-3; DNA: TGTGCCACCGGGACGGTTAGCACAGATACGCAGTATTTT; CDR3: CATGTVSTDTQYF
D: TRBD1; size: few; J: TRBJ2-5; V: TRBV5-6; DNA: TGTGCCAGCAGCCCACAGGGGAGATGGGAGACCCAGTACTTC; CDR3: CASSPQGRWETQYF
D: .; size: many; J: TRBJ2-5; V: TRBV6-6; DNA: TGTGCCAGCAGTTATGTCGGGGGAGAGACCCAGTACTTC; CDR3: CASSYVGGETQYF
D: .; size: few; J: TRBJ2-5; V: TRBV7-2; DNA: TGTGCCAGCAGCTTAGGTGTAACTCTTTGGCAAGAGACCCAGTACTTC; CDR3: CASSLGVTLWQETQYF
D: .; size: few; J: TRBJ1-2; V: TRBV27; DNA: TGTGCCAGCAGTTTACTTGGGACGGGCTACACCTTC; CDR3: CASSLLGTGYTF
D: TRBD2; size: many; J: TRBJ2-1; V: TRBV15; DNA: TGTGCCACCAGCAGAGTGACTAGCGGGCCACTTTACAATGAGCAGTTCTTC; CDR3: CATSRVTSGPLYNEQFF
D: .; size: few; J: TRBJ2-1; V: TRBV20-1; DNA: TGCAGTGCCCGCCGAGATGAGCAGTTCTTC; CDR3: CSARRDEQFF
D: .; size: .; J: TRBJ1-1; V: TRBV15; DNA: TGTGCCACCAGCCTCCCTACGACAGATCGCACTGAAGCTTTCTTT; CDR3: CATSLPTTDRTEAFF
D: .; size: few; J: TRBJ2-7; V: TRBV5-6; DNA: TGTGCCAGCAGCTTAATCGACGCGAGCTCCTACGAGCAGTACTTC; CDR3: CASSLIDASSYEQYF
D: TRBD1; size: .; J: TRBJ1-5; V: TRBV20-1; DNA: TGCAGTGCTAAGGGGGCTTGGTACCAGCCCCAGCATTTT; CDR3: CSAKGAWYQPQHF
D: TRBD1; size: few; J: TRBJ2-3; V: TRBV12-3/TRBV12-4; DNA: TGTGCCAGCAGTTTCCGACAGGGACGGACAGATACGCAGTATTTT; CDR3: CASSFRQGRTDTQYF
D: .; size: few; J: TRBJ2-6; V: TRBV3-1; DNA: TGTGCCAGCGGCCCCAGCTCTGGGGCCAACGTCCTGACTTTC; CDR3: CASGPSSGANVLTF
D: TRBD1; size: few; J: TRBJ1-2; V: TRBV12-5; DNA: TGTGCTAGTGGTTTCGACATTAAGACAGGGGAGGAAGGCTACACCTTC; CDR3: CASGFDIKTGEEGYTF
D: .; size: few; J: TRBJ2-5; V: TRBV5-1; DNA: TGCGCCAGCAGAGTCACCGGGAATTTTAAAGAGACCCAGTACTTC; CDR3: CASRVTGNFKETQYF
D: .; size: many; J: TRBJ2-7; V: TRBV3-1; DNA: TGTGCCAGCAGCCAATGGGCGCGGGAGCAGTACTTC; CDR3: CASSQWAREQYF
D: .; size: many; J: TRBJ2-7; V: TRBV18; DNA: TGTGCCAGCTCACCACCGAGGGGCAGGTTAACTTACGAGCAGTACTTC; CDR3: CASSPPRGRLTYEQYF
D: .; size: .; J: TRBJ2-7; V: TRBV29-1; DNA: TGCAGCGTTGAAGATAAAAGGAGCTACGAGCAGTACTTC; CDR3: CSVEDKRSYEQYF
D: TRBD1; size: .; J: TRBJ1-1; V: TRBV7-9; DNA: TGTGCCAGCAGCTTATTGCAGGGGGACACTGAAGCTTTCTTT; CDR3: CASSLLQGDTEAFF
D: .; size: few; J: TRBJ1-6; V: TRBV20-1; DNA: TGCAGTGCTAACCGGGTCGTAAGCTCCTATAATTCACCCCTCCACTTT; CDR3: CSANRVVSSYNSPLHF
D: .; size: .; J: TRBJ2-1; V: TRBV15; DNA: TGTGCCACCAGCGGTATCCGTGAGCAGTTCTTC; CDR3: CATSGIREQFF
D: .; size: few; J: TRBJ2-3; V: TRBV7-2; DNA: TGTGCCAGCAGCTTAGGACAGCACACAGATACGCAGTATTTT; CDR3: CASSLGQHTDTQYF
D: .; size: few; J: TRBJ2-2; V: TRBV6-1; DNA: TGTGCCAGCAACCACCAAAACACCGGGGAGCTGTTTTTT; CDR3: CASNHQNTGELFF
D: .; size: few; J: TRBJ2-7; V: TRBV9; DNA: TGTGCCAGCAGCGCTGACCGGGGAGTGTACGAGCAGTACTTC; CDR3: CASSADRGVYEQYF
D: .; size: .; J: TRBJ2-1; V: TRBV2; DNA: TGTGCCAGCAGTGCCGAGTTCAATGGTGAGCAGTTCTTC; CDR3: CASSAEFNGEQFF
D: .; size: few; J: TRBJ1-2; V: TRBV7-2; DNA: TGTGCCAGCAGCCTATACAGATTTTCCTATGGCTACACCTTC; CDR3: CASSLYRFSYGYTF
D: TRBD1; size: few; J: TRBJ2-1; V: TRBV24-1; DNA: TGTGCCACCAGTGATCCCCTTGGGGGGACAGGGGGCGCGTCGTCTACTGGGACTAGCCGGTTCTTC; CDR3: CATSDPLGGTGGASSTGTSRFF
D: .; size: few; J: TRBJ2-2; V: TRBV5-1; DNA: TGCGCCAGCAGCTTGGCCCACGCGGGGCTGAACACCGGGGAGCTGTTTTTT; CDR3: CASSLAHAGLNTGELFF
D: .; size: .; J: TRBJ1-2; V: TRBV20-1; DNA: TGCAGTGCTAGAGGCCCGGTATATGGCTACACCTTC; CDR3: CSARGPVYGYTF
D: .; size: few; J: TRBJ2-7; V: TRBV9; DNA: TGTGCCAGCAGCCTACGGGCCGTTGGGGAGCAGTACTTC; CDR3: CASSLRAVGEQYF
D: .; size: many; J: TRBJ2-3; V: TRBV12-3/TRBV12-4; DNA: TGTGCCAGCAGGTACACAGATACGCAGTATTTT; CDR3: CASRYTDTQYF
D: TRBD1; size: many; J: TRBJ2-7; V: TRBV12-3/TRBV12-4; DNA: TGTGCCAGCACCGGGGACAGCGATGTCTACGAGCAGTACTTC; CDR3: CASTGDSDVYEQYF
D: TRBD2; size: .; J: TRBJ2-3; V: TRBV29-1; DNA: TGCAGCGCCGAAGGCGGGAGGACAGATACGCAGTATTTT; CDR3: CSAEGGRTDTQYF
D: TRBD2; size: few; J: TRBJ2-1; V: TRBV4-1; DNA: TGCGCCAGCAGGGGGGGACTAGCGGGAGTCAACAATGAGCAGTTCTTC; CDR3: CASRGGLAGVNNEQFF
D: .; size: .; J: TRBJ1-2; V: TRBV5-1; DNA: TGCGCCAGCAGCTTGTCCCTCGGGGGGAGTGTTCCATATGGCTACACCTTC; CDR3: CASSLSLGGSVPYGYTF
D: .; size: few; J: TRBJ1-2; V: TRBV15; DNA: TGTGCCACCAGCAGCGGGACCCCTCAACCCAACTATGGCTACACCTTC; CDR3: CATSSGTPQPNYGYTF
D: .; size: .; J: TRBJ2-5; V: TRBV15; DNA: TGTGCCACCTCCGAGGGGTGGTTAGAGACCCAGTACTTC; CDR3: CATSEGWLETQYF
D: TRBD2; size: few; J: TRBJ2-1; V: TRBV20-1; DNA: TGCAGTGCTGACCCAGGGACTAGCGGATACAATGAGCAGTTCTTC; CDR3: CSADPGTSGYNEQFF
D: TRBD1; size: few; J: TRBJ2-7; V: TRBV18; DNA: TGTGCCAGCTCAAAAGGGACAGGGGTCCACGAGCAGTACTTC; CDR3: CASSKGTGVHEQYF
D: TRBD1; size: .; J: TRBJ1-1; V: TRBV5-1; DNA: TGCGCCAGCAGCATACAGGGGGCGCTTAACACTGAAGCTTTCTTT; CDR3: CASSIQGALNTEAFF
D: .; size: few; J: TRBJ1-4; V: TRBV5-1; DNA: TGCGCCAGCAGCTTGGAGGGACCTACCCTGTTTTTT; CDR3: CASSLEGPTLFF
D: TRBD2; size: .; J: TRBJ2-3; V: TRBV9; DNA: TGTGCCAGCGGTACCCTAGCGGTAAGCACAGATACGCAGTATTTT; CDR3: CASGTLAVSTDTQYF
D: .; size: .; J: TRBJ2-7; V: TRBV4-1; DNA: TGCGCCAGCAGCCAAAGCCCTGTTGGGGTAGTAGACGAGCAGTACTTC; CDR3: CASSQSPVGVVDEQYF
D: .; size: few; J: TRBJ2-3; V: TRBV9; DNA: TGTGCCAGCAGCGTACGGGCTAGCACAGATACGCAGTATTTT; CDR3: CASSVRASTDTQYF
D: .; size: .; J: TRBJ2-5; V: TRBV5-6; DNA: TGTGCCAGCAGCTTGTTGCAGTGGGGAGAGACCCAGTACTTC; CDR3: CASSLLQWGETQYF
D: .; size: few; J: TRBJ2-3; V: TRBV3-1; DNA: TGTGCCAGCAGCCAAGATATCCTGGGAGGTAGCACAGATACGCAGTATTTT; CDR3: CASSQDILGGSTDTQYF
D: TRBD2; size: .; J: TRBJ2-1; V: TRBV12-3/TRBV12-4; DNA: TGTGCCAGCAGTGAAAGCGGGAGGGCGATCAATGAGCAGTTCTTC; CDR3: CASSESGRAINEQFF
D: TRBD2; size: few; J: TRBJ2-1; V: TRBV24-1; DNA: TGTGCCACCAGTGATCCTAGCGGGGGATACAATGAGCAGTTCTTC; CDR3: CATSDPSGGYNEQFF
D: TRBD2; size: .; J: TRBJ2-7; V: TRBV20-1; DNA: TGCAGTGCTAGAGAGCCTAGCGGCTACGAGCAGTACTTC; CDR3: CSAREPSGYEQYF
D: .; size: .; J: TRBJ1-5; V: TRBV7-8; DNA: TGTGCCAGCAGCCCGGGTCCTCGGGGGTTTCAGCCCCAGCATTTT; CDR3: CASSPGPRGFQPQHF
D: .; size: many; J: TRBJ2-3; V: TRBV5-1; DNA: TGCGCCAGCAGCGGGGGACTCGAGACAGATACGCAGTATTTT; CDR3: CASSGGLETDTQYF
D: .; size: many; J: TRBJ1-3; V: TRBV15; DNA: TGTGCCACCAGCAGAGAAAGTACCATATATTTT; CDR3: CATSRESTIYF
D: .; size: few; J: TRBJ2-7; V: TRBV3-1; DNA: TGTGCCAGCAGCCAAGGAACAAGACCAAGTAACGAGCAGTACTTC; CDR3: CASSQGTRPSNEQYF
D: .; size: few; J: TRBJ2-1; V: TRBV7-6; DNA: TGTGCCAGCAGCTTAGATAGTACCGTGTGGAGCTCCTACAATGAGCAGTTCTTC; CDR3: CASSLDSTVWSSYNEQFF